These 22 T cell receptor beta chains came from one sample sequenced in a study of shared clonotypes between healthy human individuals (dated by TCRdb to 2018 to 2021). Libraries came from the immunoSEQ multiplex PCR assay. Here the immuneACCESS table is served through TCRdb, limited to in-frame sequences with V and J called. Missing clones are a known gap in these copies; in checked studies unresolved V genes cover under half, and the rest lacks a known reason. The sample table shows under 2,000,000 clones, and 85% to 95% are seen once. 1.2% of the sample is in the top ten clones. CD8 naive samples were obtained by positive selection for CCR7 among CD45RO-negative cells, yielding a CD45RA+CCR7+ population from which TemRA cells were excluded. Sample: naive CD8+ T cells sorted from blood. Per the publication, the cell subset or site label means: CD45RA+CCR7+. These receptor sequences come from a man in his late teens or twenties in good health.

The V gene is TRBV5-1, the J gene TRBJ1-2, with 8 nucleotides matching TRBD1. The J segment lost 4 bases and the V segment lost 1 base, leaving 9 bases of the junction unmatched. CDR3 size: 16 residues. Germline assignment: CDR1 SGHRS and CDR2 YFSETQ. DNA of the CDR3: TGCGCCAGCAGCTTGCGGACAGGGCCCGACATCTATGGCTACACCTTC. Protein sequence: CASSLRTGPDIYGYTF.

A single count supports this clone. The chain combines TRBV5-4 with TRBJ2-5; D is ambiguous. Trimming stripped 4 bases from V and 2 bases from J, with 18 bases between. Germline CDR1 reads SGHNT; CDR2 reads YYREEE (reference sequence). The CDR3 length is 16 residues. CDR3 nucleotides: TGTGCCAGCAGCCGTTTTAAAGATGGGGTTCAAGAGACCCAGTACTTC. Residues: CASSRFKDGVQETQYF.

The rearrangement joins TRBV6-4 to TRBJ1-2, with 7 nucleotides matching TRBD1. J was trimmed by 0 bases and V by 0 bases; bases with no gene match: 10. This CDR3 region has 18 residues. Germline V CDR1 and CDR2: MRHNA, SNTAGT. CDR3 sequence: CASSDSRDRVATNYGYTF. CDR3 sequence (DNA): TGTGCCAGCAGTGACTCGAGAGACAGGGTTGCGACTAACTATGGCTACACCTTC.

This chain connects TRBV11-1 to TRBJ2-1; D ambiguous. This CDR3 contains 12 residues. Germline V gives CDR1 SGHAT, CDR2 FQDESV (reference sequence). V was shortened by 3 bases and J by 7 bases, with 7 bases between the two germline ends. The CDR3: CASSFGRNEQFF. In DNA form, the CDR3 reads TGTGCCAGCAGCTTCGGTAGAAATGAGCAGTTCTTC.

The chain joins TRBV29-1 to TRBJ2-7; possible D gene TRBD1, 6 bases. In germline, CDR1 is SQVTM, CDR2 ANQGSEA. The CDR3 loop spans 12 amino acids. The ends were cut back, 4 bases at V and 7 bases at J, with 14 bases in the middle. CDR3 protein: CSVARGSREQYF. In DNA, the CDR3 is TGCAGCGTTGCAAGGGGGTCTCGGGAGCAGTACTTC.

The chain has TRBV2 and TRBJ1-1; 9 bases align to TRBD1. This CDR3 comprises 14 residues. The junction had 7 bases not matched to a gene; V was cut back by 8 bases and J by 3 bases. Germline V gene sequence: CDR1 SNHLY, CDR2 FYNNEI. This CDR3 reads CASGTGTDDTEAFF. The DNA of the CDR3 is TGTGCCAGCGGGACAGGGACTGACGACACTGAAGCTTTCTTT.

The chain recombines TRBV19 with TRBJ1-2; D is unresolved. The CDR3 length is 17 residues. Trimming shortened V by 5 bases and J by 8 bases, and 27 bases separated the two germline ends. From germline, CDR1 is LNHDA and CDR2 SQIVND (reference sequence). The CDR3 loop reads CASSPLVGEESYNGYTF. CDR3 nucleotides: TGTGCCAGTAGTCCCCTTGTGGGAGAGGAATCGTATAACGGCTACACCTTC.

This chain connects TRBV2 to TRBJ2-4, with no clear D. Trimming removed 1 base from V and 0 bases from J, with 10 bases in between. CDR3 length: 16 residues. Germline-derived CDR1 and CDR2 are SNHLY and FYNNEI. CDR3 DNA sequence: TGTGCCAGCAGTGAAGGCATCACCGAAGCCAAAAACATTCAGTACTTC. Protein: CASSEGITEAKNIQYF.

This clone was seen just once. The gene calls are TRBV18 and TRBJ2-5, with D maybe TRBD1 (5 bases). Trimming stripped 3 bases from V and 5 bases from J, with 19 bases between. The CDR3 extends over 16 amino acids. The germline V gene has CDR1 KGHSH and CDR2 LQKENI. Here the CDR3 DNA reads TGTGCCAGCTCACCGGCGATAAGGGGCCCCCTGGAGACCCAGTACTTC. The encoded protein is CASSPAIRGPLETQYF. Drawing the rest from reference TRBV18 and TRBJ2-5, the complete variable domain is NAGVMQNPRHLVRRRGQEARLRCSPMKGHSHVYWYRQLPEEGLKFMVYLQKENIIDESGMPKERFSAEFPKEGPSILRIQQVVRGDSAAYFCASSPAIRGPLETQYFGPGTRLLVL.

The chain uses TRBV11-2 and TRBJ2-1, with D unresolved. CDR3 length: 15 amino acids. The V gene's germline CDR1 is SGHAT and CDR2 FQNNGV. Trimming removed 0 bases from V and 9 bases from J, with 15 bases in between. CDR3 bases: TGTGCCAGCAGCTTAGATGGTAACCCCCTTAGTGAGCAGTTCTTC. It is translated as CASSLDGNPLSEQFF. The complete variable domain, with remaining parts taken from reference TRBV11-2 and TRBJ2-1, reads EAGVAQSPRYKIIEKRQSVAFWCNPISGHATLYWYQQILGQGPKLLIQFQNNGVVDDSQLPKDRFSAERLKGVDSTLKIQPAKLEDSAVYLCASSLDGNPLSEQFFGPGTRLTVL.

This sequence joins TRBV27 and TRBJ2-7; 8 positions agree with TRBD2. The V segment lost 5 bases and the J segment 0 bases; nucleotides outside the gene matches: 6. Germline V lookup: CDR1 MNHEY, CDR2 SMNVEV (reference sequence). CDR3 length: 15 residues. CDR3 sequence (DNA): TGTGCCAGCAGTCCGGGACTAGAAACCTCCTACGAGCAGTACTTC. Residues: CASSPGLETSYEQYF.

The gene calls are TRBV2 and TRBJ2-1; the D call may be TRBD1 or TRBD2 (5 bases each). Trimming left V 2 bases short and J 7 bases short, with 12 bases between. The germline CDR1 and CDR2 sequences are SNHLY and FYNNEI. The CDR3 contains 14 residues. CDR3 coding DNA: TGTGCCAGCAGTGAACCCCTTGGGGGAAATGAGCAGTTCTTC. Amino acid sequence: CASSEPLGGNEQFF.

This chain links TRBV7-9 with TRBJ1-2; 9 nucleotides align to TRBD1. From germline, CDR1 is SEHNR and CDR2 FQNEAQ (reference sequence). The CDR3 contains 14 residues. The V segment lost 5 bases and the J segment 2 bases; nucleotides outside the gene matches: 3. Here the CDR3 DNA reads TGTGCCAGCAGCCAGGGGACAGGGAACTATGGCTACACCTTC. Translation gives CASSQGTGNYGYTF.

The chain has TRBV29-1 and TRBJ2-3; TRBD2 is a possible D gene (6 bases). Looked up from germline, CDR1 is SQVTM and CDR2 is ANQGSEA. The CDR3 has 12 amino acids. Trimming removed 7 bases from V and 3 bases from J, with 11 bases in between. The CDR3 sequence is CSAGSLTDTQYF. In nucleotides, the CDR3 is TGCAGCGCCGGGAGTTTAACAGATACGCAGTATTTT.

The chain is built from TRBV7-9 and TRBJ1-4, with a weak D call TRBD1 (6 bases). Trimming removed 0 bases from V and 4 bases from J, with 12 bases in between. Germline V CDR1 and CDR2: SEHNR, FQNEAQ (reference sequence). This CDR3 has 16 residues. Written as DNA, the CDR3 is TGTGCCAGCAGCTTAGCTCCCAGGGGTTTTAATGAAAAACTGTTTTTT. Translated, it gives CASSLAPRGFNEKLFF.

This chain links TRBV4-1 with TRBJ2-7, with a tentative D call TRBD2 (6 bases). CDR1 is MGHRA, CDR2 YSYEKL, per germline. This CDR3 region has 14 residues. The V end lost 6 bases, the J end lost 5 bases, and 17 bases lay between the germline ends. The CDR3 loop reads CASSRLDNSHEQYF. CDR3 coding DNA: TGCGCCAGCAGTCGACTAGATAATAGCCACGAGCAGTACTTC.

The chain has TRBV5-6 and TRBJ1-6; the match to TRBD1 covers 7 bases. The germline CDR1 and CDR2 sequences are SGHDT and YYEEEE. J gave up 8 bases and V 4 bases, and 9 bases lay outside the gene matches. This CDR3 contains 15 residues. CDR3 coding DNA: TGTGCCAGCAGCCCATCCGGCAGGGGGTATTCACCCCTCCACTTT. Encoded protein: CASSPSGRGYSPLHF.

CDR3 amino acids: CASSDAGWELESKEYF. The CDR3 DNA follows: TGTGCCAGCAGTGATGCAGGGTGGGAGTTGGAGAGTAAAGAGTACTTC. This sequence joins TRBV2 and TRBJ2-4; perhaps D is TRBD1 or TRBD2 (5 bases each). V was clipped by 3 bases and J by 14 bases, with 26 bases between them. Germline V gives CDR1 SNHLY, CDR2 FYNNEI. This CDR3 region has 16 residues.

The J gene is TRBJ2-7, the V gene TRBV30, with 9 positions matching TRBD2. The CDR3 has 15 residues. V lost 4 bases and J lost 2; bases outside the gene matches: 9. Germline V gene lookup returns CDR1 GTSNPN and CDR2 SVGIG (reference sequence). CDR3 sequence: CAWMVAGVGTYEQYF. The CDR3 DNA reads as TGTGCCTGGATGGTAGCGGGGGTCGGGACCTACGAGCAGTACTTC.

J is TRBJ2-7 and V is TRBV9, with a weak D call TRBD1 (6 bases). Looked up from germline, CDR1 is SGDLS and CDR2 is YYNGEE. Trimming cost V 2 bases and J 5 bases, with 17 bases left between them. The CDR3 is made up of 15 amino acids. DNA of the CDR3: TGTGCCAGCAGCGTTGTTCCGACAGGTTACGACGAGCAGTACTTC. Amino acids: CASSVVPTGYDEQYF.

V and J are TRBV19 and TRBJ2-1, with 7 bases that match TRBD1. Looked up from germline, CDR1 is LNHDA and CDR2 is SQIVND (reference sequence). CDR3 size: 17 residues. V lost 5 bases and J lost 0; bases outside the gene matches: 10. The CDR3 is CASSGDPGTASYNEQFF. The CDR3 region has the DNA TGTGCCAGTAGTGGGGACCCCGGGACAGCCTCCTACAATGAGCAGTTCTTC. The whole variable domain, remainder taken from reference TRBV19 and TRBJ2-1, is DGGITQSPKYLFRKEGQNVTLSCEQNLNHDAMYWYRQDPGQGLRLIYYSQIVNDFQKGDIAEGYSVSREKKESFPLTVTSAQKNPTAFYLCASSGDPGTASYNEQFFGPGTRLTVL.

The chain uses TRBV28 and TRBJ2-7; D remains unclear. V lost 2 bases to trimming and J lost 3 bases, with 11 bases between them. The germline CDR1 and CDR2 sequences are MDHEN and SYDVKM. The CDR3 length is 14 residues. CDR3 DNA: TGTGCCAGCAGTTTAATAGGCGTGGACTACGAGCAGTACTTC. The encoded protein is CASSLIGVDYEQYF.